Listed here are 6 T cell receptor beta chains from one sample, sequenced in a study of blood T cell repertoires in COVID-19. Clones were read by immunoSEQ multiplex PCR, and TCRdb kept only the in-frame ones, dropping some. Here the sample spans some 220,000 clones, roughly four fifths being singletons. The specimen was PBMCs or T cells enriched from blood (not recorded which). All receptors derive from a woman in her 40s with acute COVID-19.

The CDR3 nucleotides read TGTGCCAGCAGCGAGGCGCTAGCGGGGGTTTTCAATGAGCAGTTCTTC. It translates to CASSEALAGVFNEQFF. The rearrangement links TRBV7-2 to TRBJ2-1; 10 nucleotides agree with TRBD2. V trimming: 5 bases; J trimming: 6 bases; junction bases outside the gene matches: 10. Germline V CDR1 and CDR2: SGHTA, FQGNSA. The CDR3 extends over 16 amino acids.

The genes are TRBV18 and TRBJ1-2, with TRBD1 matching 8 bases. V was clipped by 5 bases and J by 7 bases; unmatched bases: 12. Germline V CDR1 and CDR2: KGHSH, LQKENI. The CDR3 covers 15 residues. In DNA form, the CDR3 reads TGTGCCAGCTCAGAGAGGGACAGGCGGTTTTTTGGCTACACCTTC. Protein sequence: CASSERDRRFFGYTF.

The chain joins TRBV10-3 to TRBJ1-2; TRBD1 matches at 10 bases. The trim removed 3 bases at V and 7 bases at J, leaving 5 bases unmatched. Germline CDR1 and CDR2: ENHRY and SYGVKD. The CDR3 covers 14 residues. CDR3 DNA: TGTGCCATCAGTGAAGGGACAGGGGCTAGTGGCTACACCTTC. This sequence encodes CAISEGTGASGYTF.

The chain uses TRBV19 and TRBJ2-1, with 7 bases identical to TRBD1. There are 13 residues in the CDR3. Germline values: CDR1 LNHDA, CDR2 SQIVND (reference sequence). After removal of 6 bases from V and 5 bases from J, the junction contained 4 bases not matched to a gene. The CDR3 here is CASSRDRHNEQFF. The DNA of the CDR3 is TGTGCCAGTAGCAGGGACAGACACAATGAGCAGTTCTTC.

The chain joins TRBV10-2 to TRBJ1-3; 7 bases are shared with TRBD1. Germline CDR1 and CDR2: WSHSY and SAAADI. The CDR3 totals 15 residues. The V gene end was trimmed by 3 bases and the J gene end by 4 bases; junction bases not matched to a gene: 6. CDR3 nucleotide sequence: TGCGCCAGCAGTGAACCCGGGACAGAGGGAAACACCATATATTTT. Its protein is CASSEPGTEGNTIYF.

The rearrangement joins TRBV10-3 to TRBJ2-1, with D possibly matching TRBD1 (5 bases). Trimming took 0 bases from V and 4 from J, leaving 10 bases between them. Germline V gives CDR1 ENHRY, CDR2 SYGVKD. The CDR3 runs to 15 residues. The CDR3 protein is CAISESQGIYNEQFF. The CDR3 DNA sequence: TGTGCCATCAGTGAGTCTCAGGGAATTTACAATGAGCAGTTCTTC.